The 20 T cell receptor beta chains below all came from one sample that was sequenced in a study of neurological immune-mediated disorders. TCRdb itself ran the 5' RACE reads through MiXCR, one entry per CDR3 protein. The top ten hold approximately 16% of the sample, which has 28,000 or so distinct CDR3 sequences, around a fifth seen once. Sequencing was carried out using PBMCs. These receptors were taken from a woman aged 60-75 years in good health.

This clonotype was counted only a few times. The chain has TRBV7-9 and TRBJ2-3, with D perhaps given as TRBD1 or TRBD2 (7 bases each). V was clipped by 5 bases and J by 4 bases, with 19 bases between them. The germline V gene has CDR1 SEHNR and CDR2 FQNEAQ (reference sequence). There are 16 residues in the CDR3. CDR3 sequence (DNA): TGTGCCAGCAGCAGTTGGCAGGGGGGGATGTCAGATACGCAGTATTTT. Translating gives CASSSWQGGMSDTQYF.

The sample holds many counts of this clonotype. CDR3 sequence: CASSSTGTSGRTNMNTGELFF. The CDR3 nucleotides read TGTGCCAGCAGCTCAACGGGGACTAGCGGGAGGACAAATATGAACACCGGGGAGCTGTTTTTT. J is TRBJ2-2 and V is TRBV7-8; 15 bases map to TRBD2. The CDR3 has 21 residues. The J segment lost 1 base and the V segment lost 4 bases, leaving 13 bases of the junction unmatched. Germline CDR1 and CDR2: SGHVS and FQNEAQ.

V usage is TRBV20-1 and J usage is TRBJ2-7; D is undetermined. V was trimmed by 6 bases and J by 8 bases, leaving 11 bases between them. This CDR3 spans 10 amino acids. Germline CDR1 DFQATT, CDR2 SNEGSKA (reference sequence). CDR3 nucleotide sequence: TGCAGTGCAGGTGCGGAGAAGCAGTACTTC. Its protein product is CSAGAEKQYF.

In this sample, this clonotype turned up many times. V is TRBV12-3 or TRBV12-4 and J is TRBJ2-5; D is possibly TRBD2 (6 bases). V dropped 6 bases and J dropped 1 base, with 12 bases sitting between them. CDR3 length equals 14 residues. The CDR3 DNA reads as TGTGCCAGCAGCCTGGGACTGGCCCAAGAGACCCAGTACTTC. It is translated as CASSLGLAQETQYF.

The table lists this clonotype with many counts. The CDR3 region is CASSRNTGELFF. The CDR3 DNA is TGTGCCAGCAGTAGGAACACCGGGGAGCTGTTTTTT. This sequence joins TRBV12-3 or TRBV12-4 and TRBJ2-2; D gene unclear. The V gene lost 5 bases and the J gene lost 1 base, with 2 bases spanning the gap. The CDR3 is 12 amino acids.

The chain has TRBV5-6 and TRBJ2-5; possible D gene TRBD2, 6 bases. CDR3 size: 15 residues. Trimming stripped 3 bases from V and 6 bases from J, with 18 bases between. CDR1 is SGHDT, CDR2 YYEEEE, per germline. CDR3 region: CASSWGPAGIKTQYF. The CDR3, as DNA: TGTGCCAGCAGCTGGGGACCAGCGGGTATAAAGACCCAGTACTTC.

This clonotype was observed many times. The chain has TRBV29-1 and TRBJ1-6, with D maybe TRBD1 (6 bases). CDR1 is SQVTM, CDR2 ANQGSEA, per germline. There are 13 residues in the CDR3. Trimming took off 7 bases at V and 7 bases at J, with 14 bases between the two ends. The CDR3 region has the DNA TGCAGCGCCAGACAGGACCTCAATTCACCCCTCCACTTT. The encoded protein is CSARQDLNSPLHF. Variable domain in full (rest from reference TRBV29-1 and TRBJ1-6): SAVISQKPSRDICQRGTSLTIQCQVDSQVTMMFWYRQQPGQSLTLIATANQGSEATYESGFVIDKFPISRPNLTFSTLTVSNMSPEDSSIYLCSARQDLNSPLHFGNGTRLTVT.

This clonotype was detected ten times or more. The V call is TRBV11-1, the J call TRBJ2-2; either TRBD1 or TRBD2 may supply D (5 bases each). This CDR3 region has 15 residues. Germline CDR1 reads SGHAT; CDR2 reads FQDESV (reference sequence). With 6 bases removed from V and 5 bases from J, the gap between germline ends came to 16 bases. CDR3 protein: CASRRDPVGTGELFF. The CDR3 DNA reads TGTGCCAGCAGACGGGACCCTGTGGGAACCGGGGAGCTGTTTTTT. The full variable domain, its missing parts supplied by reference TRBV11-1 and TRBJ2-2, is EAEVAQSPRYKITEKSQAVAFWCDPISGHATLYWYRQILGQGPELLVQFQDESVVDDSQLPKDRFSAERLKGVDSTLKIQPAELGDSAMYLCASRRDPVGTGELFFGEGSRLTVL.

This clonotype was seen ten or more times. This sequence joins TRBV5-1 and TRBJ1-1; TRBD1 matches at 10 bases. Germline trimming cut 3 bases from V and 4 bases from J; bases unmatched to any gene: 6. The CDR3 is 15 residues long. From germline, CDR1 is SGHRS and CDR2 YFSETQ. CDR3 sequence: CASSSGTGVVTEAFF. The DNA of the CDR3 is TGCGCCAGCAGCTCCGGGACAGGGGTCGTCACTGAAGCTTTCTTT. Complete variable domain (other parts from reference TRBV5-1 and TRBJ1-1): KAGVTQTPRYLIKTRGQQVTLSCSPISGHRSVSWYQQTPGQGLQFLFEYFSETQRNKGNFPGRFSGRQFSNSRSEMNVSTLELGDSALYLCASSSGTGVVTEAFFGQGTRLTVV.

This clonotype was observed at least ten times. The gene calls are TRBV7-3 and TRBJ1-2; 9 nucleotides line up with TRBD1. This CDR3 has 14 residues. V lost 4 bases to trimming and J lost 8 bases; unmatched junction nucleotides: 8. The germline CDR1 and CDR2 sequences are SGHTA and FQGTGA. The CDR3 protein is CASSSGQGYGGYTF. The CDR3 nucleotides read TGTGCCAGCAGCTCTGGACAGGGGTATGGAGGCTACACCTTC.

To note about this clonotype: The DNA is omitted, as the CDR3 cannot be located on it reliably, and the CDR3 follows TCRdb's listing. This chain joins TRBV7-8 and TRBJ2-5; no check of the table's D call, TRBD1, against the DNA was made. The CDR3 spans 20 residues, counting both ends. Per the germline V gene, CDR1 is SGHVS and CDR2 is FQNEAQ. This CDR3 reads CASSFYICSARTGWGETQYF.

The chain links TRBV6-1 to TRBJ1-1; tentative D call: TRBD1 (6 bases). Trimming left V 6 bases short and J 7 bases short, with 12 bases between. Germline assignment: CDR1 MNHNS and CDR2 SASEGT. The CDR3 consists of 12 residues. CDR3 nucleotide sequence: TGTGCCAGCAGAGACCTCAGGGGTGAAGCTTTCTTT. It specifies CASRDLRGEAFF.

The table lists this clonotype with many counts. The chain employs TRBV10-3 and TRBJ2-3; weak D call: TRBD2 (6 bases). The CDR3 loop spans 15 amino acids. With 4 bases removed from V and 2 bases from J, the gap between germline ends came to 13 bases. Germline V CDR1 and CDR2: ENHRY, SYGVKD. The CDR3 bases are TGTGCCATCAGTGCACTAGCTGGGATCACAGATACGCAGTATTTT. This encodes CAISALAGITDTQYF.

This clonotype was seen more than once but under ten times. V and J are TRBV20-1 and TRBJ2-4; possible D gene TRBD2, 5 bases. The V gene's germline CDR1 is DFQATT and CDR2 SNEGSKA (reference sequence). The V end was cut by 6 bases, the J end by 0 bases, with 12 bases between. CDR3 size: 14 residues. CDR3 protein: CSAKEARAKNIQYF. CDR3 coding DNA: TGCAGTGCAAAGGAGGCGCGAGCCAAAAACATTCAGTACTTC.

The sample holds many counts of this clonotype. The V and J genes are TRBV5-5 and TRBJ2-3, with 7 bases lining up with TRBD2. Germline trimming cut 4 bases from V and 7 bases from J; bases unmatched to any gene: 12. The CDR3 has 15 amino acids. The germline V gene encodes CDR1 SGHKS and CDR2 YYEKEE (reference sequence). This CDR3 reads CASSVAGLESHTQYF. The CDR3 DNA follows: TGTGCCAGCAGCGTCGCAGGACTAGAATCGCATACGCAGTATTTT.

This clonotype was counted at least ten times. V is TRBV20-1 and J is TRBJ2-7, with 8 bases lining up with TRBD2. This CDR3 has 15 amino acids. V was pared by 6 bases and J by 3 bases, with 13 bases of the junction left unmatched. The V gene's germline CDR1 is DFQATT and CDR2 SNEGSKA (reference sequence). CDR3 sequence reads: CSALPEAGGFYEQYF. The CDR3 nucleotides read TGCAGTGCGCTCCCGGAGGCGGGGGGTTTCTACGAGCAGTACTTC.

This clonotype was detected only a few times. CDR3 sequence (DNA): TGTGCCAGCAGCGTGGGGACAGCCTTCGGGAATTCACCCCTCCACTTT. Translation: CASSVGTAFGNSPLHF. The chain has TRBV9 and TRBJ1-6; 7 bases fit TRBD1. The CDR3 is 16 amino acids. Germline CDR1 SGDLS, CDR2 YYNGEE. The J segment lost 7 bases and the V segment lost 2 bases, leaving 9 bases of the junction unmatched.

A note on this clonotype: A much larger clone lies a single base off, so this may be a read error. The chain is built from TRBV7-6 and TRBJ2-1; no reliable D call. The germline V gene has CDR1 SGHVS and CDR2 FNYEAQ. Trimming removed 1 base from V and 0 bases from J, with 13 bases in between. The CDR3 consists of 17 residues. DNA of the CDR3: TGTGCCAGCAGCTTAGTTTTGGCCTCAAGCTCCTACAATGAGCAGTTCTTC. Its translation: CASSLVLASSSYNEQFF. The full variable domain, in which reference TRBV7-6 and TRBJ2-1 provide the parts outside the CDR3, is GAGVSQSPRYKVTKRGQDVALRCDPISGHVSLYWYRQALGQGPEFLTYFNYEAQQDKSGLPNDRFSAERPEGSISTLTIQRTEQRDSAMYRCASSLVLASSSYNEQFFGPGTRLTVL.

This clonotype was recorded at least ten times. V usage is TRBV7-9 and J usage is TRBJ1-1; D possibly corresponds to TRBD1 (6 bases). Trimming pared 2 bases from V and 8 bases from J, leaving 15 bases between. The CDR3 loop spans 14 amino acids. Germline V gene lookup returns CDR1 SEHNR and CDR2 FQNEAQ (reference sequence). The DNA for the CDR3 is TGTGCCAGCAGCTTATTCTCAGGGGAGAACGAAGCTTTCTTT. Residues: CASSLFSGENEAFF.

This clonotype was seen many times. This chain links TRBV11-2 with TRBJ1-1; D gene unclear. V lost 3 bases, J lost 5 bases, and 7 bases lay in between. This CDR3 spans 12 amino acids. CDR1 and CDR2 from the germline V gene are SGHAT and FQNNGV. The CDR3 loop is CASSFVSTEAFF. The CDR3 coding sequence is TGTGCCAGCAGCTTTGTTTCTACTGAAGCTTTCTTT.